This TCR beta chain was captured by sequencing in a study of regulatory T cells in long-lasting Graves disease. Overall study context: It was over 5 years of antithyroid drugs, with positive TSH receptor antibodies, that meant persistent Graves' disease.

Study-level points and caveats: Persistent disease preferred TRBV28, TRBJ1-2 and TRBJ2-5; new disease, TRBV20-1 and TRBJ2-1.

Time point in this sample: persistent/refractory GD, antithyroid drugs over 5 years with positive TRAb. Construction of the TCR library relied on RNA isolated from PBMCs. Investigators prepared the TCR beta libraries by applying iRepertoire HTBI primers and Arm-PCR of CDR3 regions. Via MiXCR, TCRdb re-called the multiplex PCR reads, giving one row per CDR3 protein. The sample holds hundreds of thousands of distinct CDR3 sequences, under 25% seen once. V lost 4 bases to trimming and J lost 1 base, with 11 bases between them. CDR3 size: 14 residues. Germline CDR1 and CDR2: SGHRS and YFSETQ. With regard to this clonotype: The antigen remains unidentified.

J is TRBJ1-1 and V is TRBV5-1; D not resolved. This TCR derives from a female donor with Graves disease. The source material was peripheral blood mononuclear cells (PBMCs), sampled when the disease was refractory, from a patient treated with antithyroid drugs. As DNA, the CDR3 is TGCGCCAGCAGCGAACGGCGGGGGAACACTGAAGCTTTCTTT. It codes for CASSERRGNTEAFF.